Listed below are T cell receptor beta chains from one sample, sequenced in a study of human T cells and chemical hapten exposure. Via MiXCR, TCRdb re-called the RACE reads, giving one row per CDR3 protein. The top ten hold approximately 6.3% of the sample, which has about 45,000 distinct CDR3 sequences, about 4.8% seen once. The specimen was whole blood. All receptors come from a human donor in good health. Some clones in this sample may be carry-over from other donors' samples. The CDR3 runs from the conserved cysteine through the conserved F or W. Fields, in order: J gene, D gene, clone size, V gene, CDR3 length, CDR3 DNA, CDR3 protein. A D gene is named only where the DNA matches it firmly. Clone sizes are given selectively: once, few, many, or a class where the clone is expanded.

j_gene: TRBJ2-5; d_gene: .; abundance: many; v_gene: TRBV2; len: 11; CDR3nt: TGTGCCAGCAGTGTGGAAGAGACCCAGTACTTC; CDR3aa: CASSVEETQYF
j_gene: TRBJ2-1; d_gene: TRBD2; abundance: few; v_gene: TRBV3-1; len: 17; CDR3nt: TGTGCCAGCAGCCAGGGGGGACTAGCGGGATTACACAATGAGCAGTTCTTC; CDR3aa: CASSQGGLAGLHNEQFF
j_gene: TRBJ2-7; d_gene: .; abundance: many; v_gene: TRBV11-1; len: 14; CDR3nt: TGTGCCAGCAGCTTCGAGGGCCCGGGATACGAGCAGTACTTC; CDR3aa: CASSFEGPGYEQYF
j_gene: TRBJ2-7; d_gene: .; abundance: .; v_gene: TRBV5-4; len: 16; CDR3nt: TGTGCCAGCAGCTTGGTCAGGGGGGCGCGCAACTACGAGCAGTACTTC; CDR3aa: CASSLVRGARNYEQYF
j_gene: TRBJ1-3; d_gene: TRBD1; abundance: many; v_gene: TRBV29-1; len: 16; CDR3nt: TGCAGCGTTGAAGATTGGGACAGGGTCTCTGGAAACACCATATATTTT; CDR3aa: CSVEDWDRVSGNTIYF
j_gene: TRBJ1-5; d_gene: .; abundance: many; v_gene: TRBV21-1; len: 17; CDR3nt: TGTGCCAGCAGCCCTCAACTAGGGTCTTATAGCAATCAGCCCCAGCATTTT; CDR3aa: CASSPQLGSYSNQPQHF
j_gene: TRBJ2-3; d_gene: TRBD2; abundance: .; v_gene: TRBV12-3/TRBV12-4; len: 19; CDR3nt: TGTGCCAGCAGTTTATCCCGACTAGCGGGCGGCGCTAGCACAGATACGCAGTATTTT; CDR3aa: CASSLSRLAGGASTDTQYF
j_gene: TRBJ1-1; d_gene: .; abundance: many; v_gene: TRBV29-1; len: 13; CDR3nt: TGCAGCGTCAGAGGGGCCGTGAACACTGAAGCTTTCTTT; CDR3aa: CSVRGAVNTEAFF
j_gene: TRBJ2-7; d_gene: TRBD1; abundance: many; v_gene: TRBV6-5; len: 14; CDR3nt: TGTGCCAGCAGTTACCAAGGACAGGGGTACGAGCAGTACTTC; CDR3aa: CASSYQGQGYEQYF
j_gene: TRBJ2-3; d_gene: TRBD2; abundance: many; v_gene: TRBV27; len: 16; CDR3nt: TGTGCCAGCAGTAAACTTAGCGGGTTTAGCACAGATACGCAGTATTTT; CDR3aa: CASSKLSGFSTDTQYF
j_gene: TRBJ2-1; d_gene: .; abundance: many; v_gene: TRBV29-1; len: 14; CDR3nt: TGCAGCGTAATCATAGCGAGCTCCTACAATGAGCAGTTCTTC; CDR3aa: CSVIIASSYNEQFF
j_gene: TRBJ2-5; d_gene: .; abundance: many; v_gene: TRBV29-1; len: 12; CDR3nt: TGCAGCGTTGCCGCGGGGATGGAGACCCAGTACTTC; CDR3aa: CSVAAGMETQYF
j_gene: TRBJ2-7; d_gene: .; abundance: .; v_gene: TRBV20-1; len: 14; CDR3nt: TGCAGTGCTAGGGACTTCAAGAGCTCCTACGAGCAGTACTTC; CDR3aa: CSARDFKSSYEQYF
j_gene: TRBJ2-1; d_gene: .; abundance: few; v_gene: TRBV28; len: 15; CDR3nt: TGTGCCAGCAGTGCCTACTCCCGCTCCTACAATGAGCAGTTCTTC; CDR3aa: CASSAYSRSYNEQFF
j_gene: TRBJ1-2; d_gene: TRBD1; abundance: .; v_gene: TRBV7-9; len: 13; CDR3nt: TGTGCCAGCAGCTTGACAGGGGGCTATGGCTACACCTTC; CDR3aa: CASSLTGGYGYTF
j_gene: TRBJ2-3; d_gene: .; abundance: many; v_gene: TRBV6-5; len: 16; CDR3nt: TGTGCCAGCAGTTTTCTCTTAGCGCCCAGCACAGATACGCAGTATTTT; CDR3aa: CASSFLLAPSTDTQYF
j_gene: TRBJ2-3; d_gene: .; abundance: few; v_gene: TRBV27; len: 16; CDR3nt: TGTGCCAGCAGTCCCTATCAGGGAAAAGGGACAGATACGCAGTATTTT; CDR3aa: CASSPYQGKGTDTQYF
j_gene: TRBJ2-1; d_gene: TRBD2; abundance: .; v_gene: TRBV19; len: 15; CDR3nt: TGTGCCAGTAGTCCGAGGGGACTAGAGGGGAATGAGCAGTTCTTC; CDR3aa: CASSPRGLEGNEQFF
j_gene: TRBJ2-7; d_gene: .; abundance: many; v_gene: TRBV9; len: 14; CDR3nt: TGTGCCAGCAGCGTAGTGCCAGGTTCCTACGAGCAGTACTTC; CDR3aa: CASSVVPGSYEQYF
j_gene: TRBJ2-7; d_gene: .; abundance: many; v_gene: TRBV12-3/TRBV12-4; len: 15; CDR3nt: TGTGCCACCTCCCCCGGAGGTGTCAGGGGGGGGGAGCAGTACTTC; CDR3aa: CATSPGGVRGGEQYF
j_gene: TRBJ2-7; d_gene: .; abundance: many; v_gene: TRBV27; len: 16; CDR3nt: TGTGCCAGCAGGACCTCGGGGCTAGCGCTAGCCTACGAGCAGTACTTC; CDR3aa: CASRTSGLALAYEQYF
j_gene: TRBJ1-6; d_gene: .; abundance: few; v_gene: TRBV20-1; len: 14; CDR3nt: TGCAGTGCTAGCCCCGGCGCCGCTAATTCACCCCTCCACTTT; CDR3aa: CSASPGAANSPLHF
j_gene: TRBJ2-7; d_gene: TRBD1; abundance: many; v_gene: TRBV29-1; len: 15; CDR3nt: TGCAGCGTAACCACCGGGACAGGGGGCCCCTACGAGCAGTACTTC; CDR3aa: CSVTTGTGGPYEQYF
j_gene: TRBJ1-2; d_gene: .; abundance: few; v_gene: TRBV20-1; len: 14; CDR3nt: TGCAGTGCTAGGAATCCTGATTTTTACTATGGCTACACCTTC; CDR3aa: CSARNPDFYYGYTF
j_gene: TRBJ2-2; d_gene: .; abundance: many; v_gene: TRBV11-2; len: 14; CDR3nt: TGTGCCAGCAGCTTCGAGTTGAACACCGGGGAGCTGTTTTTT; CDR3aa: CASSFELNTGELFF
j_gene: TRBJ2-1; d_gene: .; abundance: .; v_gene: TRBV10-3; len: 12; CDR3nt: TGTGCCATCAGTCCCGAAGCCAGGAACCAGTTCTTC; CDR3aa: CAISPEARNQFF
j_gene: TRBJ1-1; d_gene: .; abundance: many; v_gene: TRBV6-5; len: 13; CDR3nt: TGTGCCATCCGGACAGCGCATAACACTGAAGCTTTCTTT; CDR3aa: CAIRTAHNTEAFF
j_gene: TRBJ2-7; d_gene: .; abundance: many; v_gene: TRBV27; len: 13; CDR3nt: TGTGCCAGCAGCCCCTGGCTAGGGTACGAGCAGTACTTC; CDR3aa: CASSPWLGYEQYF
j_gene: TRBJ2-7; d_gene: .; abundance: many; v_gene: TRBV20-1; len: 14; CDR3nt: TGCAGTGCTAGTAAGGGGATCCTCACCTACGAGCAGTACTTC; CDR3aa: CSASKGILTYEQYF
j_gene: TRBJ2-1; d_gene: TRBD2; abundance: few; v_gene: TRBV2; len: 16; CDR3nt: TGTGCCAGCATGGGTACCTTAGCGGGAGTAGTTGGTGAGCAGTTCTTC; CDR3aa: CASMGTLAGVVGEQFF
j_gene: TRBJ2-3; d_gene: .; abundance: .; v_gene: TRBV7-2; len: 16; CDR3nt: TGTGCCAGCAGCTTAGTAGACCGACTTAGCACAGATACGCAGTATTTT; CDR3aa: CASSLVDRLSTDTQYF